One and the same sample provided the 2 T cell receptor beta chains below, sequenced in a study of PD-1 blockade in mismatch repair-deficient tumors. Assay: immunoSEQ multiplex PCR; the TCRdb copy retains only in-frame clones and omits some. This sample has 12,000 to 15,000 clones, with approximately 82% found just once. This sample comprised PBMCs, obtained approximately 14 weeks after starting pembrolizumab. The receptors derive from an adult with mismatch repair-deficient cancer.

The rearrangement uses TRBV11-2 and TRBJ1-1; TRBD1 matches at 7 bases. J gave up 4 bases and V 5 bases, and 10 bases lay outside the gene matches. The CDR3 has 15 residues. Germline V gene sequence: CDR1 SGHAT, CDR2 FQNNGV. CDR3 in amino acids: CASSKLTGAGTEAFF. CDR3 coding DNA: TGTGCCAGCAGCAAACTCACAGGGGCCGGCACTGAAGCTTTCTTT.

This chain joins TRBV4-1 and TRBJ1-2, with 8 nucleotides matching TRBD1. Per germline, CDR1 MGHRA and CDR2 YSYEKL. V shed 1 base and J 4 bases; nucleotides not matched to a gene: 8. This CDR3 has 16 amino acids. In DNA form, the CDR3 reads TGCGCCAGCAGCCAAGTGTCGGGACAGGCTGGCTATGGCTACACCTTC. It yields the protein CASSQVSGQAGYGYTF.